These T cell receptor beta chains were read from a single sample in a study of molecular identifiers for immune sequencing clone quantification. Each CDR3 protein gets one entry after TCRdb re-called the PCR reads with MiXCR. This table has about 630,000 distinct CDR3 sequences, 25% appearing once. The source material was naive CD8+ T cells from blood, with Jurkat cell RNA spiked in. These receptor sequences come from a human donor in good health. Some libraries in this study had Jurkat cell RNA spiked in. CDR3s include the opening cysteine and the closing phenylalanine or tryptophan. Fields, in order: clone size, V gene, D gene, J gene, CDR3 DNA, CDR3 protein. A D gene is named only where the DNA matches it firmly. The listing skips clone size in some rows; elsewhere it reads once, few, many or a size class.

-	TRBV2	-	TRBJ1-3	TGTGCCAGCACCGGGGCCGGCGGGGGCACTGGAAACACCATATATTTT	CASTGAGGGTGNTIYF
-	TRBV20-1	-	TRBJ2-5	TGCAGTGCTAGCGAGGAACCCTGGACTTTACAAGAGACCCAGTACTTC	CSASEEPWTLQETQYF
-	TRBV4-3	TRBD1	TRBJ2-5	TGCGCCAGCAGCCAAGATCCGGGGACAGGAGAGACCCAGTACTTC	CASSQDPGTGETQYF
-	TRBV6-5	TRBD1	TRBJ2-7	TGTGCCAGCAGTGGAGGGACAGGGGAAAGGTACGAGCAGTACTTC	CASSGGTGERYEQYF
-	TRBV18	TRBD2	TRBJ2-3	TGTGCCAGCTCACCACCGATAGCGGGAGGGAGAGATACGCAGTATTTT	CASSPPIAGGRDTQYF
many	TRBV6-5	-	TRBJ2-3	TGTGCCAGCAGCCAAGGGACTTCGACGCAGTATTTT	CASSQGTSTQYF
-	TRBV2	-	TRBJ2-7	TGTGCCAGCAGTGACGTTGGCTACGAGGAGTACTTC	CASSDVGYEEYF
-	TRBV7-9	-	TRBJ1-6	TGTGCCAGCAGCCGGTACAATTCACCCCTCCACTTT	CASSRYNSPLHF
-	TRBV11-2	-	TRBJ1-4	TGTGCCAGCAGCTTAGCACGGCTTAGTAATGAAAAACTGTTTTTT	CASSLARLSNEKLFF
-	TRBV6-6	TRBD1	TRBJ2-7	TGTGACAGCAGTACCGGGACAGCGTTCTTCGAGCAGTACTTC	CDSSTGTAFFEQYF
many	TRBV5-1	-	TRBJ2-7	TGCGCCAGCAGCTTGGACCCCGCTGACGGGTCTTACGAGCAGTACTTC	CASSLDPADGSYEQYF